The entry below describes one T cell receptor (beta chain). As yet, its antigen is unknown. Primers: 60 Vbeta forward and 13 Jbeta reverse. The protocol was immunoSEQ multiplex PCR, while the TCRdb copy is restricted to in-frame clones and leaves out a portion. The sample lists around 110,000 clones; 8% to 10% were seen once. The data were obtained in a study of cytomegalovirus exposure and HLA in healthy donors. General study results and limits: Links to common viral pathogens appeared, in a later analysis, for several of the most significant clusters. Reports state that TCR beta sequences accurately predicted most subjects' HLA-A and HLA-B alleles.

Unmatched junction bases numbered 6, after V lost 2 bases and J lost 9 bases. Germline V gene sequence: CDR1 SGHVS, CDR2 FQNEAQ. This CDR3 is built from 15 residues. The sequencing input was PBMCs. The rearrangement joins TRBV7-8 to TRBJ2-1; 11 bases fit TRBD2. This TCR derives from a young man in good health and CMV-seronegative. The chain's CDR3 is CASSLLLAGVSEQFF. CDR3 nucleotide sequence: TGTGCCAGCAGCTTATTACTAGCGGGAGTGAGTGAGCAGTTCTTC.